Shown below are 21 T cell receptor beta chains from a single sample sequenced in a study of blood T cell repertoires in COVID-19 (TCRdb year 2020). The library was made by the immunoSEQ multiplex PCR assay. TCRdb retrieved this table from immuneACCESS and kept in-frame rearrangements only. Not all clones are present; in checked studies, unresolved V genes account for under half, and no reason is known for the remainder. The sample table contains 350,000 or so clones; only one count was recorded for 85% to 90% of them. The top ten clonotypes cover 1% of the sample. Sequenced input: PBMCs or T cells enriched from blood (not recorded which). The receptors were gathered from a woman aged 25-40 years who had been exposed to COVID-19.

The chain recombines TRBV11-2 with TRBJ1-5; D perhaps matches TRBD1 (6 bases). Trimming pared 5 bases from V and 2 bases from J, leaving 10 bases between. Germline V gene sequence: CDR1 SGHAT, CDR2 FQNNGV. The CDR3 runs 14 residues. The CDR3 coding sequence is TGTGCCAGCAGCGACAGGAGTGGCAATCAGCCCCAGCATTTT. Its translation: CASSDRSGNQPQHF.

The chain recombines TRBV10-2 with TRBJ1-5; possible D gene TRBD1, 6 bases. Per the germline V gene, CDR1 is WSHSY and CDR2 is SAAADI. The CDR3 covers 15 residues. Trimming cost V 4 bases and J 3 bases, with 13 bases left between them. CDR3 loop: CASSGTESLNQPQHF. The CDR3 DNA is TGCGCCAGCAGTGGGACAGAATCCCTCAATCAGCCCCAGCATTTT.

This clone has just one count. The V and J genes are TRBV7-3 and TRBJ2-2, with D possibly matching TRBD1 (6 bases). The CDR3 is 14 amino acids. Trimming removed 4 bases from V and 1 base from J, with 7 bases in between. Germline V gives CDR1 SGHTA, CDR2 FQGTGA. The CDR3 sequence is CASSSDRNTGELFF. The CDR3 region has the DNA TGTGCCAGCAGCTCGGACAGGAACACCGGGGAGCTGTTTTTT.

The chain is built from TRBV9 and TRBJ2-3, with a tentative D call TRBD1 (5 bases). The length of the CDR3 is 14 residues. V lost 4 bases to trimming and J lost 6 bases, with 15 bases between them. CDR1 and CDR2 from the germline V gene are SGDLS and YYNGEE. As DNA, the CDR3 is TGTGCCAGCAGCCCGACAGTTATGACGGATACGCAGTATTTT. Amino acids: CASSPTVMTDTQYF.

V is TRBV5-1 and J is TRBJ1-3; no clear D gene. Trimming stripped 3 bases from V and 0 bases from J, with 13 bases between. This CDR3 has 16 residues. Germline lookup yields CDR1 SGHRS and CDR2 YFSETQ. The CDR3 here is CASSSLQRSSGNTIYF. The CDR3 nucleotides are TGCGCCAGCAGCTCTTTACAGAGAAGCTCTGGAAACACCATATATTTT.

V gene TRBV18 combines with J gene TRBJ2-7; TRBD2 matches at 9 bases. From germline, CDR1 is KGHSH and CDR2 LQKENI. V lost 0 bases and J lost 3; bases outside the gene matches: 3. This CDR3 contains 15 residues. Here the CDR3 DNA reads TGTGCCAGCTCACCACCTCCTAGCGGGATCTACGAGCAGTACTTC. As protein: CASSPPPSGIYEQYF. Combining the CDR3 with reference TRBV18 and TRBJ2-7 gives the whole variable domain NAGVMQNPRHLVRRRGQEARLRCSPMKGHSHVYWYRQLPEEGLKFMVYLQKENIIDESGMPKERFSAEFPKEGPSILRIQQVVRGDSAAYFCASSPPPSGIYEQYFGPGTRLTVT.

V gene TRBV4-1 combines with J gene TRBJ1-1; D remains unclear. The length of the CDR3 is 15 residues. Germline CDR1 and CDR2: MGHRA and YSYEKL. V was cut by 0 bases and J by 1 base, with 9 bases left in between. For the CDR3, the DNA is TGCGCCAGCAGCCAAGATGAACATCCGAACACTGAAGCTTTCTTT. Translated, it gives CASSQDEHPNTEAFF.

V and J are TRBV28 and TRBJ2-3, with a possible D match to TRBD1 (6 bases). The CDR3 sequence is 13 residues long. Germline V CDR1 and CDR2: MDHEN, SYDVKM. Here the CDR3 reads CRSWDKPTDTQYF. CDR3 bases: TGTCGTTCTTGGGACAAGCCCACAGATACGCAGTATTTT.

The chain links TRBV25-1 to TRBJ2-5; 9 bases match TRBD2. The CDR3 has 15 residues. Germline V gene data show CDR1 as MGHDK and CDR2 as SYGVNS. The trim removed 1 base at V and 3 bases at J, leaving 3 bases unmatched. The DNA of the CDR3 is TGTGCCAGCAGTGAATTCGCGGGAGGGGAAGAGACCCAGTACTTC. Its translation is CASSEFAGGEETQYF.

CDR3 protein: CASSLESGTGRDEQFF. The CDR3 bases are TGTGCCAGCAGCTTAGAAAGTGGGACAGGGCGGGATGAGCAGTTCTTC. The genes are TRBV7-6 and TRBJ2-1; 9 nucleotides align to TRBD1. Trimming at V came to 1 base and at J to 8 bases, leaving 9 bases not matched to a gene. Germline V gene lookup returns CDR1 SGHVS and CDR2 FNYEAQ. This CDR3 comprises 16 residues. Using reference TRBV7-6 and TRBJ2-1 for the parts outside the CDR3, the full variable domain is GAGVSQSPRYKVTKRGQDVALRCDPISGHVSLYWYRQALGQGPEFLTYFNYEAQQDKSGLPNDRFSAERPEGSISTLTIQRTEQRDSAMYRCASSLESGTGRDEQFFGPGTRLTVL.

The V gene is TRBV9, the J gene TRBJ2-5; 9 nucleotides align to TRBD1. The length of the CDR3 is 15 residues. The germline V gene encodes CDR1 SGDLS and CDR2 YYNGEE. J gave up 5 bases and V 4 bases, and 9 bases lay outside the gene matches. CDR3 loop: CASSTAGTGFETQYF. CDR3 bases: TGTGCCAGCAGCACCGCCGGGACAGGGTTTGAGACCCAGTACTTC.

This sequence joins TRBV28 and TRBJ2-3; a weak D match, TRBD2 (5 bases). The CDR3 extends over 15 amino acids. V was pared by 2 bases and J by 4 bases, with 13 bases between. CDR1 and CDR2 (germline): MDHEN, SYDVKM. The DNA for the CDR3 is TGTGCCAGCAGTTTAAGAGGCGGGCGGGCAGATACGCAGTATTTT. It specifies CASSLRGGRADTQYF. Looking up the rest from reference TRBV28 and TRBJ2-3 gives the full variable domain: DVKVTQSSRYLVKRTGEKVFLECVQDMDHENMFWYRQDPGLGLRLIYFSYDVKMKEKGDIPEGYSVSREKKERFSLILESASTNQTSMYLCASSLRGGRADTQYFGPGTRLTVL.

V is TRBV5-4 and J is TRBJ2-2; TRBD2 agrees at 14 bases. The junction had 11 bases not matched to a gene; V was cut back by 3 bases and J by 7 bases. This CDR3 comprises 18 residues. In germline, CDR1 is SGHNT, CDR2 YYREEE (reference sequence). The CDR3 nucleotides read TGTGCCAGCAGCTCTCGAAGGACTAGCGGGAGGTTGGACGGGGAGCTGTTTTTT. Residues: CASSSRRTSGRLDGELFF.

This clone was recorded once. The genes are TRBV7-9 and TRBJ2-7, with D uncertain. The germline V gene encodes CDR1 SEHNR and CDR2 FQNEAQ (reference sequence). The CDR3 totals 11 residues. V was shortened by 5 bases and J by 2 bases, with 4 bases between the two germline ends. The CDR3 DNA is TGTGCCAGCAGCATCACCTACGAGCAGTACTTC. As protein: CASSITYEQYF.

The V gene is TRBV19, the J gene TRBJ1-5; possibly TRBD1 for D (5 bases). This CDR3 region has 13 residues. V lost 9 bases to trimming and J lost 3 bases, with 12 bases between them. Germline CDR1 reads LNHDA; CDR2 reads SQIVND (reference sequence). For the CDR3, the DNA is TGTGCCAGCCGAGACAGAGTCAATCAGCCCCAGCATTTT. This translates into CASRDRVNQPQHF.

The chain is built from TRBV2 and TRBJ2-3; D perhaps matches TRBD2 (5 bases). Trimming shortened V by 7 bases and J by 4 bases, and 9 bases separated the two germline ends. The V gene's germline CDR1 is SNHLY and CDR2 FYNNEI. The CDR3 contains 12 residues. Here the CDR3 DNA reads TGTGCCAGCAAGAGAGGGTCAGATACGCAGTATTTT. It yields the protein CASKRGSDTQYF.

The genes are TRBV3-1 (or the pseudogene TRBV3-2) and TRBJ2-7, with 10 bases fitting TRBD2. Trimming at V came to 0 bases and at J to 2 bases, leaving 4 bases not matched to a gene. The germline V gene has CDR1 LGHDT and CDR2 YNNKEL (reference sequence). The CDR3 spans 16 residues. The CDR3 nucleotides are TGTGCCAGCAGCCAAGATCTTGGGACTAGCGCCTACGAGCAGTACTTC. This encodes CASSQDLGTSAYEQYF.

The V call is TRBV28, the J call TRBJ1-2; 12 nucleotides match TRBD1. J gave up 6 bases and V 6 bases, and 8 bases lay outside the gene matches. The CDR3 spans 15 residues. CDR1 and CDR2 (germline): MDHEN, SYDVKM. The CDR3 region has the DNA TGTGCCAGCAGGGGCCGGGGACAGGGGGCCGATGGCTACACCTTC. It encodes CASRGRGQGADGYTF.

The V and J genes are TRBV28 and TRBJ1-3, with 7 bases matching TRBD1. Germline V gene sequence: CDR1 MDHEN, CDR2 SYDVKM. The CDR3 contains 13 residues. V trimming: 8 bases; J trimming: 4 bases; junction bases outside the gene matches: 5. The CDR3 DNA reads TGTGCCAGCGGTACAGGGGACGGAAACACCATATATTTT. It encodes CASGTGDGNTIYF.

This clone was found once. The rearrangement links TRBV11-1 to TRBJ2-1; 7 bases map to TRBD2. Germline CDR1 SGHAT, CDR2 FQDESV (reference sequence). The ends lost 8 bases at V and 6 bases at J; junction bases unmatched: 10. This CDR3 region has 14 residues. In DNA, the CDR3 is TGTGCCAGCGCCGGGAGGACGGCGGGCAATGAGCAGTTCTTC. It is translated as CASAGRTAGNEQFF.

This sequence joins TRBV18 and TRBJ2-3; D uncertain. CDR3 size: 12 residues. V shed 6 bases and J shed 3 bases, with 7 bases lying between them. Germline V lookup: CDR1 KGHSH, CDR2 LQKENI. CDR3 region: CASSPRTDTQYF. CDR3 nucleotide sequence: TGTGCCAGCTCTCCGCGTACAGATACGCAGTATTTT.